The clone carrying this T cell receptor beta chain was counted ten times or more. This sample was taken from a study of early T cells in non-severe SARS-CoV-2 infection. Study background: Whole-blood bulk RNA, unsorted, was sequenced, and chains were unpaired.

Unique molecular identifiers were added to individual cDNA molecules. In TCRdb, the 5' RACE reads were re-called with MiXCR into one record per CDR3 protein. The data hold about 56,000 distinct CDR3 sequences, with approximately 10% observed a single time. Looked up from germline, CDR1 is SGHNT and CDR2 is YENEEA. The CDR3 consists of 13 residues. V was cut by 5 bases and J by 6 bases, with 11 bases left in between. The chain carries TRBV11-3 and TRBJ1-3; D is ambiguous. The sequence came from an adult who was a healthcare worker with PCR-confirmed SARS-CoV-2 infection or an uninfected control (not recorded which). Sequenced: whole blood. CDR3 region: CASSTKRENTIYF. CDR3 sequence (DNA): TGTGCCAGCAGCACGAAACGAGAAAACACCATATATTTT.